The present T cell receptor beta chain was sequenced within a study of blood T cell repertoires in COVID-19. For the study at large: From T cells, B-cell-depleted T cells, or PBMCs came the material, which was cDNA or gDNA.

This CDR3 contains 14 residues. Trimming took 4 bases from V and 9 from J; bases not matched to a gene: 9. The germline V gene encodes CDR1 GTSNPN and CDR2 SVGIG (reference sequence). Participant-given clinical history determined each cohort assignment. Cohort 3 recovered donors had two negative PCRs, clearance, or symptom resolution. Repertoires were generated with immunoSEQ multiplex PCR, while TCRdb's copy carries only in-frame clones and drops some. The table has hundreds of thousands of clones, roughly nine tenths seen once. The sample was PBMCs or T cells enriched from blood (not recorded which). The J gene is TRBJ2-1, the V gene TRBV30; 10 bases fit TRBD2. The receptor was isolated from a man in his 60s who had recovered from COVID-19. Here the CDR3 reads CAWKVPSGRGEQFF. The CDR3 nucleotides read TGTGCCTGGAAGGTCCCTAGCGGGAGAGGTGAGCAGTTCTTC.